These 10 T cell receptor beta chains share one sample of origin, sequenced in a study of technical replicates of blood from a few donors. TCRdb's copy holds only in-frame clones and misses some; the assay was immunoSEQ multiplex PCR. This sample has more than 70,000 clones, with around 93% found just once. The sample comprised T cells isolated from PBMCs. The receptors were gathered from a human donor in good health.

J is TRBJ1-2 and V is TRBV6-4, with 9 bases lining up with TRBD1. Germline V lookup: CDR1 MRHNA, CDR2 SNTAGT. V lost 0 bases and J lost 12; bases outside the gene matches: 11. CDR3 length equals 15 residues. The CDR3 is CASSDSPTGQGGNTF. CDR3 nucleotide sequence: TGTGCCAGCAGTGACTCCCCGACGGGACAGGGAGGAAACACCTTC.

This clone was seen a single time. The V call is TRBV5-1, the J call TRBJ2-7; 8 bases map to TRBD2. Losses at the gene ends were 4 bases for V and 7 bases for J; bases not matched to a gene: 13. The CDR3 contains 15 residues. Germline CDR1 reads SGHRS; CDR2 reads YFSETQ. The CDR3 region is CASSQLGSGTEEQYF. Written as DNA, the CDR3 is TGCGCCAGCAGCCAACTGGGTAGCGGGACTGAGGAGCAGTACTTC.

The V and J genes are TRBV2 and TRBJ1-3; no reliable D call. The V end was cut by 6 bases, the J end by 1 base, with 16 bases between. The CDR3 has 16 amino acids. Germline-derived CDR1 and CDR2 are SNHLY and FYNNEI. The CDR3 sequence: CASSPDFIRSGNTIYF. For the CDR3, the DNA is TGTGCCAGCAGCCCGGACTTTATACGGTCTGGAAACACCATATATTTT.

V is TRBV29-1 and J is TRBJ2-3; 16 bases match TRBD2. CDR3 length: 17 amino acids. The V and J ends lost 1 base and 6 bases, in that order; junction bases with no gene match: 7. Germline V CDR1 and CDR2: SQVTM, ANQGSEA. CDR3 bases: TGCAGCGTTGAAGTGGGACTAGCGGGAGGGCCGAGGGATACGCAGTATTTT. As protein: CSVEVGLAGGPRDTQYF.

The chain couples TRBV4-1 to TRBJ2-5, with 8 bases lining up with TRBD2. The germline V gene encodes CDR1 MGHRA and CDR2 YSYEKL. V was pared by 3 bases and J by 3 bases, with 3 bases of the junction left unmatched. CDR3 length: 14 amino acids. CDR3 amino acids: CASSHLLAEETQYF. CDR3 bases: TGCGCCAGCAGCCACTTACTAGCGGAAGAGACCCAGTACTTC.

V usage is TRBV27 and J usage is TRBJ1-5; TRBD1 aligns across 12 bases. This CDR3 spans 18 amino acids. Germline loops: CDR1 MNHEY, CDR2 SMNVEV (reference sequence). V was pared by 2 bases and J by 2 bases, with 7 bases of the junction left unmatched. Here the CDR3 DNA reads TGTGCCAGCAGTTTAAGAGGGACAGGGGGCCGAGGCAATCAGCCCCAGCATTTT. Translation: CASSLRGTGGRGNQPQHF.

This chain connects TRBV5-5 to TRBJ2-7; D is perhaps TRBD1 (5 bases). This CDR3 is 15 amino acids long. Trimming took 4 bases from V and 3 from J, leaving 17 bases between them. The germline V gene encodes CDR1 SGHKS and CDR2 YYEKEE (reference sequence). Here the CDR3 reads CASSPPGTGDYEQYF. The CDR3 nucleotides are TGTGCCAGCAGCCCTCCCGGAACAGGCGACTACGAGCAGTACTTC.

The V and J genes are TRBV6-5 and TRBJ1-3; D gene ambiguous. This CDR3 is 13 amino acids long. Germline lookup yields CDR1 MNHEY and CDR2 SVGAGI. Trimming took off 0 bases at V and 7 bases at J, with 7 bases between the two ends. The CDR3 region is CASSYSRWNTIYF. CDR3 coding DNA: TGTGCCAGCAGTTACTCGAGGTGGAACACCATATATTTT.

The chain links TRBV11-3 to TRBJ1-1; D might be TRBD1 (6 bases). The CDR3 contains 15 residues. Trimming removed 5 bases from V and 1 base from J, with 14 bases in between. Germline CDR1 SGHNT, CDR2 YENEEA. CDR3 bases: TGTGCCAGCAGCCCCGCGGACAGAGGGAACACTGAAGCTTTCTTT. It yields the protein CASSPADRGNTEAFF.

The rearrangement links TRBV7-9 to TRBJ2-1; a possible D gene is TRBD1 (5 bases). The CDR3 has 13 residues. Deletions cut 5 bases from V and 8 bases from J, with 13 bases between. CDR1 and CDR2 (germline): SEHNR, FQNEAQ (reference sequence). Here the CDR3 DNA reads TGTGCCAGCAGCGTCGATGGCAGGGATGAGCAGTTCTTC. It yields the protein CASSVDGRDEQFF.